This T cell receptor (beta chain) originates from a study of CD4+ T cells in melanoma. The study, taken as a whole, reports: A reported correlation linked neoantigen-specific CD4+ T cells to CD8+, macrophage and B cell function. In melanoma, neoantigen-specific CD4+ T cells reportedly differed in differentiation state.

Germline-derived CDR1 and CDR2 are SGHRS and YFSETQ. Trimming removed 4 bases from V and 0 bases from J, with 2 bases in between. This CDR3 contains 12 residues. Sequencing used immunoSEQ multiplex PCR; TCRdb keeps in-frame clones, though not all of them. In the table there are over 6,500 clones, around 66% of which are singletons. Turning to this clone: The antigen remains undetermined.

Sequencing was performed on cells from a culture (not recorded whether cultured in vitro). This clonotype originated in a human donor with melanoma. The rearrangement uses TRBV5-1 and TRBJ2-1, with D unresolved. This chain's CDR3 is CASSPSYNEQFF. The CDR3 nucleotides are TGCGCCAGCAGCCCCTCCTACAATGAGCAGTTCTTC.